The following is a T cell receptor (beta chain) sequence with its context. Its specific antigen is unknown. Qualities for individual bases were not recorded, and no much larger clone is one base off. The V end loses 1 base and the J end loses 4 bases, and a stretch of 11 bases separates them. The germline V gene encodes CDR1 MDHEN and CDR2 SYDVKM. Spanning cysteine to phenylalanine, the CDR3 consists of 16 amino acids. Of all the DNA, just the CDR3 is kept, 48 bases in frame from base 1. DNA from CEF-cultured naive and memory CD4+ T cells underwent immunoSEQ TCR-beta sequencing at survey level. Per the source publication's procedure: During preprocessing, nonproductive sequences were removed, along with CDR3s that did not begin with C, did not end with F or W, or were shorter than 7 amino acids. Antigen-specific clonotypes were called with the MANAFEST web app on the basis of expansion relative to the reference and to other culture wells. To be counted as positive, a clone had to show significant expansion compared with the reference culture, at an FDR below 0.05, in 2 of 3 replicate wells. A further requirement for positive clones was significant expansion compared with all other tandem wells, along with an odds ratio above 5. Cultured and uncultured naive and memory CD4+ repertoires were searched for previously identified spike- and CEF-reactive CDR3s. After three terminal residues were trimmed from each end, CDR3 homology was quantified as pairwise Levenshtein distance using the stringdist R package. Sourced from immuneACCESS, this table was stored by TCRdb with only in-frame sequences that have V and J called. A share of the clones is absent; for the studies checked, an unresolved V gene accounts for under half, and the remainder has no known explanation. The DNA was the basis for D and trimming; V, J and clone size are from that table. For this sample there are roughly 43,000 clones; approximately 80% appear just once. The ten largest clones add up to under 1.5% of the sample.

The sample comes from a study of CD4 T cells in relation to SARS-CoV-2 and coronaviruses (dated by TCRdb to 2020 to 2023). Regarding the research as a whole: In the ViraFEST assay, PBMCs were cultured with antigen for under eleven days, after which TCR beta CDR3s were sequenced to identify clonal expansions specific to the antigen. Of the roughly 12 convalescent patients, 8 were male and 4 were female, and two of the subjects were Hispanic. Expansion assays from other donors in the study were sequenced with a different, Illumina-based TCR-beta assay. At the level of individual TCR clonotypes, the study evaluated whether memory CD4+ T cells crossreact between the spike proteins of SARS-CoV-2 and those of common cold coronaviruses. Shared crossreactive spike epitopes were mapped to their HLA restriction using patient-derived lymphoblastoid cell lines. Samples from three pre-COVID donors and the naive versus memory experiments were sequenced with the Adaptive Biotechnologies TCR-sequencing kit; other data were Illumina-based. A median age of about 35 years, with a range of roughly 20 to 75 years, was recorded for the full convalescent cohort of 12 to 13 patients.

Naive and memory CD4+ T cells were separated from cryopreserved PBMCs by first enriching for CD4 and then performing EasySep naive CD4+ T cell enrichment. For nine to ten days, 75,000 to 100,000 sorted naive or memory CD4+ T cells were cultured together with CEF peptides and T cell-depleted PBMCs at a 1:1 ratio. In general, triplicate replicate wells were used for every peptide culture condition. Ficoll-Paque PLUS gradient centrifugation was used to isolate PBMCs from either whole blood or leukapheresis product. The PBMCs went either fresh into the expansion assay or into cryopreservation at -140 degrees C. The QIAamp Micro DNA Kit was used to extract genomic DNA from the CD4+ T cells. Here is what the overall study found, with its caveats: No donor contributed both pre-pandemic and post-infection samples, which limited tracing the source of pre-existing responses. The study was limited by small numbers of patients and tested TCRs. Because the crossreactivity analysis focused on spike protein, crossreactivity against other viral proteins was not assessed. Significantly weaker SARS-CoV-2-driven expansion was shown by crossreactive clones than by monoreactive clones, consistent with antigenic imprinting. Sequencing naive versus memory cells indicated that the assay picks up memory recall responses, not primary responses primed during culture. Roughly 67% of donors had memory CD4+ clonotypes that crossrecognized SARS-CoV-2 and at least one common cold coronavirus spike.

The chain links TRBV28 with TRBJ2-6; the D gene is perhaps TRBD1 or TRBD2, as each covers 6 bases. This TCR was recovered from an adult with COVID-19. Sequenced input: naive CD4+ T cells from PBMCs, cultured in vitro. The cell subset or site tag for this specimen amounts to: naive CD4+ T cells isolated by negative enrichment. The DNA sequence is given as TGTGCCAGCAGTTTATCCCCGGGGGCCGGGGCCAACGTCCTGACTTTC. Its coded protein is CASSLSPGAGANVLTF.